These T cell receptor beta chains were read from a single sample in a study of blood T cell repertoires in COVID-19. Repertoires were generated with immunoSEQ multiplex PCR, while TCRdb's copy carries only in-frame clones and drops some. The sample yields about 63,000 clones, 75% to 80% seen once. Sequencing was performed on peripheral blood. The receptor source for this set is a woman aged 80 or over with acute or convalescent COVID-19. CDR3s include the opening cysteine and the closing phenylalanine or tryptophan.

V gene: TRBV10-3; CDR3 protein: CAIRAIGVDTQYF
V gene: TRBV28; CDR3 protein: CASSPPGQGYNSYEQYF
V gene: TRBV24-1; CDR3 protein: CATSDSLTGTKQFF
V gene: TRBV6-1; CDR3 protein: CASSEPWTAGVDGYTF
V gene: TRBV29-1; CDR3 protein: CSGCGPVLAGRRGKNIQYF
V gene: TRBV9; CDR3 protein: CASSVVVGGGTAFF
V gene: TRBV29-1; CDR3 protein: CSVQTASTDTQYF
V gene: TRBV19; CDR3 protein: CASSMERATEAFF
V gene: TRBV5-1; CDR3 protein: CASSARYLTSGRSGEQFF
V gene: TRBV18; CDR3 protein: CASSPGQGADYGYTF
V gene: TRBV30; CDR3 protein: CAWSVAGGSPLHF
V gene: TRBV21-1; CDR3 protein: CASSKAGTGVNIQYF
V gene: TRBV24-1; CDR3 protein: CATRLGGASTDTQYF
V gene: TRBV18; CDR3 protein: CASSPRAGRGLVNTEAFF
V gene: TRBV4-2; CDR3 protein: CASSQGTSGRLDTQYF
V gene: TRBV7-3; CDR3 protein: CDNSGGEVSEQFF
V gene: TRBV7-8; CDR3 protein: CASSLGWGLGNTIYF
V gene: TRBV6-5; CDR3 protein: CASTWGQGGTEAFF
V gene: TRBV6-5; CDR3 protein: CASSLGVDYGYTF
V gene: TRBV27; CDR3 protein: CASSFGTGAIYEQYF
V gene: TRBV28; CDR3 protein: CASSFWTRKLYEQYF
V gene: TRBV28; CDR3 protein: CASLGGGSHQPQHF
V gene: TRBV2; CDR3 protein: CASGQPNTEAFF
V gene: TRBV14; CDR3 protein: CASASGGREQTQYF
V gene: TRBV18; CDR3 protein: CASSPPIRASGKTDTQYF
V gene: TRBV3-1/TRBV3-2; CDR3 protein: CASSQDLRGRAYYPDTQYF
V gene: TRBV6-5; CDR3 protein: CASSYSAGSGGYTF
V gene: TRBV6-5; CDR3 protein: CAGHDGGEQYF
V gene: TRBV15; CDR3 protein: CATSRVFEGSIYF
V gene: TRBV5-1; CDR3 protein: CASSLAAAVNTGELFF
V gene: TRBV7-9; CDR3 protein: CASSFGGADEQYF
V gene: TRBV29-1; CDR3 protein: CSVDEGGTDTQYF
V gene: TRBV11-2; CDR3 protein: CASSLGGSHFLLSYNEQFF
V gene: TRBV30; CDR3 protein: CAWSADRGTEAFF
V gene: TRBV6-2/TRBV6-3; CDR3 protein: CASSPRPRTRGFSGANVLTF
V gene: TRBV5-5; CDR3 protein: CASSLGASGIQPQHF